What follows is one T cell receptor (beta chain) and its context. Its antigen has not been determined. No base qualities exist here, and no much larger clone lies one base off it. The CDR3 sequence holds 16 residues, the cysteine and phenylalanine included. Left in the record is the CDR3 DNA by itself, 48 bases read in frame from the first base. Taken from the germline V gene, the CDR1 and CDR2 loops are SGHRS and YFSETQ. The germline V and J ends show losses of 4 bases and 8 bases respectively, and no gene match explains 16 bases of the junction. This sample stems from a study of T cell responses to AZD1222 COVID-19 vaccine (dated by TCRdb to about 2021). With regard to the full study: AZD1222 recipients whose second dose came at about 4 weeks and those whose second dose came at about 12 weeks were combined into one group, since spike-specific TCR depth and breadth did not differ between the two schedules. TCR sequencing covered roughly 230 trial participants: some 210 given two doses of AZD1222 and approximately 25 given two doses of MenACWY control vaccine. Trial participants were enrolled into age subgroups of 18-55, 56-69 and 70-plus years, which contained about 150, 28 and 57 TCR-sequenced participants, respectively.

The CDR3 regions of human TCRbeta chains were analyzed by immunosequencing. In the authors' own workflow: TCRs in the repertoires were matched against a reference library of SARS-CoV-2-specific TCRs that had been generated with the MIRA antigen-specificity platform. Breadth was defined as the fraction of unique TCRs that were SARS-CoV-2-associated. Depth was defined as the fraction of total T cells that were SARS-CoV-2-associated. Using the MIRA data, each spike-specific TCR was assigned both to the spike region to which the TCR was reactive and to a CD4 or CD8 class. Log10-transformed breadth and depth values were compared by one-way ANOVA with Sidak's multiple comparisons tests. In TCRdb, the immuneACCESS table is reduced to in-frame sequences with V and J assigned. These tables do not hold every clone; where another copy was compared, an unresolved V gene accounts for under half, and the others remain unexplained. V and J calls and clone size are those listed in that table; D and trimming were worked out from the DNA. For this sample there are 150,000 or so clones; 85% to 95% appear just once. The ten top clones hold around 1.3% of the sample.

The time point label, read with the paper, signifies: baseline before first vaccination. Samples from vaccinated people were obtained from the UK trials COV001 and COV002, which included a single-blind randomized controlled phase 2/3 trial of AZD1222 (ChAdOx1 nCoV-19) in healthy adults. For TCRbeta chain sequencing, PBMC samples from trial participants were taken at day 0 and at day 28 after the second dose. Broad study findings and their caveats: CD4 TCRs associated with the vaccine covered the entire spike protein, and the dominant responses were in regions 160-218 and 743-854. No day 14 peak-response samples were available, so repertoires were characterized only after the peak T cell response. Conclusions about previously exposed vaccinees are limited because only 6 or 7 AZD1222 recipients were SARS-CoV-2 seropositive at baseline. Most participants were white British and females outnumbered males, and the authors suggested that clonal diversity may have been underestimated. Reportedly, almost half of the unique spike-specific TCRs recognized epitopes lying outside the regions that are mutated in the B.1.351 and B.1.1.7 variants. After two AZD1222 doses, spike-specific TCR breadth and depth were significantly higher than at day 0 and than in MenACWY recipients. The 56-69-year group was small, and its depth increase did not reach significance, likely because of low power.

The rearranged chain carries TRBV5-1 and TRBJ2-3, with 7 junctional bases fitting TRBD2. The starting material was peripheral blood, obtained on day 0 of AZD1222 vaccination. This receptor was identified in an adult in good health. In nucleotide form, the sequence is TGCGCCAGCAGCCCTCGTTGGGAGGGACTGTTTCCTACGCAGTATTTT. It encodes CASSPRWEGLFPTQYF.